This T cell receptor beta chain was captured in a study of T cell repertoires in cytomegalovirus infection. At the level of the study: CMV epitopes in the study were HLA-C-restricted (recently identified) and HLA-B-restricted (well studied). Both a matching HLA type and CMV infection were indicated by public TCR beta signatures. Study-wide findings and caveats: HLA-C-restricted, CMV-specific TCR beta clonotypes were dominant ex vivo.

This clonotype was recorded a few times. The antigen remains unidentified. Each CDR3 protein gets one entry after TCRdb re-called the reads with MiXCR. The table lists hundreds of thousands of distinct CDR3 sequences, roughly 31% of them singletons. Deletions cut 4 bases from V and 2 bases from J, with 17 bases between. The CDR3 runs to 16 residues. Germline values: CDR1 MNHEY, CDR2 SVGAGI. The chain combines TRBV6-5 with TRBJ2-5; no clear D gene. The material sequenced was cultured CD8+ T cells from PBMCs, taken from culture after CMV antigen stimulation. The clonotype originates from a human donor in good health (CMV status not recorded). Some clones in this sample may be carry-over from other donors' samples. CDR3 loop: CASSSRQAVVQETQYF. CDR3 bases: TGTGCCAGCAGTTCACGACAAGCCGTCGTTCAAGAGACCCAGTACTTC.